The rows below give T cell receptor beta chains drawn from one sample of a study of shared clonotypes between healthy human individuals. Sequenced by immunoSEQ multiplex PCR; TCRdb stores in-frame clones only, minus some. The data contain over 1.4 million clones, over 95% of them singletons. The sample consisted of naive CD4+ T cells sorted from blood. These receptors were obtained from a man aged 30 to 39 in good health. Both conserved end residues are part of each CDR3. A D gene is named only where the DNA matches it firmly. The size field is filled for only some rows; it gives once, few, many or a size class.

J gene	D gene	clone size	V gene	CDR3 DNA	CDR3 protein
TRBJ1-1	-	few	TRBV7-9	TGTGCCAGCACCTGGGGAGGCAATGCGAACACTGAAGCTTTCTTT	CASTWGGNANTEAFF
TRBJ2-1	TRBD2	-	TRBV7-2	TGTGCCAGCAGCTTACCGGGAGGCTACAATGAGCAGTTCTTC	CASSLPGGYNEQFF
TRBJ2-7	TRBD2	-	TRBV6-6	TGTGCCAGCAGCCTATCTCGGACTAGCGGGAGAAGCGAGCAGTACTTC	CASSLSRTSGRSEQYF
TRBJ2-7	TRBD2	-	TRBV27	TGTGCCAGCCAATCCGTCCTAGCGGCCCACGAGCAGTACTTC	CASQSVLAAHEQYF
TRBJ2-1	-	-	TRBV29-1	TGCAGCGCAGCGACGGTCGGTGAGCAGTTCTTC	CSAATVGEQFF
TRBJ2-1	TRBD2	-	TRBV27	TGTGCCAGCACCCGGACTAGCGGGAGATGGTATGAGCAGTTCTTC	CASTRTSGRWYEQFF
TRBJ1-3	-	-	TRBV6-6	TGTGGCTGCAGCTCTGGAAACACCATATATTTT	CGCSSGNTIYF
TRBJ2-3	-	-	TRBV2	TGTGCCAGCAGGGACCCCAGGGAAAACACAGATACGCAGTATTTT	CASRDPRENTDTQYF
TRBJ2-3	TRBD1	-	TRBV2	TGTGCCAGGGACAGGGGAGATACGCAGTATTTT	CARDRGDTQYF
TRBJ2-2	TRBD1	-	TRBV19	TGTGCCGGACAGGGGTCCGGGGAGCTGTTTTTT	CAGQGSGELFF
TRBJ2-7	-	-	TRBV18	TGTGCCAGCTCAGGAGGGAGTAGCTACGAGCAGTACTTC	CASSGGSSYEQYF
TRBJ2-2	TRBD2	-	TRBV9	TGTGCCAGCAGCGTAGGCCCCTTGGCTAGCGGGAACTCCGGGGAGCTGTTTTTT	CASSVGPLASGNSGELFF
TRBJ2-2	-	-	TRBV30	TGTGCCTGGAGTGTCAAAGGAGGCACCGGGGAGCTGTTTTTT	CAWSVKGGTGELFF
TRBJ2-7	TRBD1	-	TRBV18	TGTGCCAGCTCACTTGAAAGGGGGCGATCCTCCTACGAGCAGTACTTC	CASSLERGRSSYEQYF
TRBJ2-1	TRBD2	-	TRBV7-8	TGTGCCAGCAGTCCCCGTAGCGCTAGCGGAATCTCCTACAATGAGCAGTTCTTC	CASSPRSASGISYNEQFF
TRBJ1-3	-	once	TRBV10-3	TGTGCCATCAGTCCTCGGGGAGGGCAGAACTCTGGAAACACCATATATTTT	CAISPRGGQNSGNTIYF
TRBJ2-2	-	-	TRBV9	TGTGCCAGCAGCGCGCTGGAGTACCCGGGCGGGGAGCTGTTTTTT	CASSALEYPGGELFF
TRBJ2-3	TRBD2	-	TRBV19	TGTGCCAGTAGTATAGCCGGGACTAGCGGGCGCACAGATACGCAGTATTTT	CASSIAGTSGRTDTQYF
TRBJ2-1	-	once	TRBV11-2	TGTGCCAGCAGCTTAGTGCGAGGGGAACGGTACAATGAGCAGTTCTTC	CASSLVRGERYNEQFF
TRBJ2-2	-	-	TRBV21-1	TGTGCCAGCAGCAAAGGGGCGGAGGGTGACACCGGGGAGCTGTTTTTT	CASSKGAEGDTGELFF
TRBJ2-7	TRBD2	few	TRBV2	TGTGCCAGCAGTGAACAGGTAGCGGGGGCCTACGAGCAGTACTTC	CASSEQVAGAYEQYF
TRBJ2-5	-	-	TRBV2	TGTGCCAGCAGAAAGAGCGCGGTTCAAGAGACCCAGTACTTC	CASRKSAVQETQYF
TRBJ1-1	-	-	TRBV28	TGTGCCAGCAAAACCGGGGGGACTGAAGCTTTCTTT	CASKTGGTEAFF
TRBJ1-1	-	-	TRBV6-1	TGTGCCAGCAGGGACCAGAGGGGGAACACTGAAGCTTTCTTT	CASRDQRGNTEAFF
TRBJ1-3	-	-	TRBV6-1	TGTGCCAGCGGTCCCAGGAGTTCTGGAAACACCATATATTTT	CASGPRSSGNTIYF
TRBJ2-1	TRBD1	-	TRBV5-1	TGCGCCAGCAGCTTGGGCGGACAGGGGGGCAGTGAGCAGTTCTTC	CASSLGGQGGSEQFF
TRBJ2-7	-	once	TRBV7-2	TGTGCCAGCAGACCTACCCCGTACAGGGATCGGGATTACGAGCAGTACTTC	CASRPTPYRDRDYEQYF
TRBJ1-4	-	once	TRBV6-5	TGTGCCAGCGCTTCGGCGCCTGCAACTAATGAAAAACTGTTTTTT	CASASAPATNEKLFF
TRBJ2-7	TRBD2	-	TRBV18	TGTGCCAGCTCACCTGGGACTAGCGGGACGGGAGAGCAGTACTTC	CASSPGTSGTGEQYF
TRBJ2-5	-	once	TRBV7-9	TGTGCCAGCAGCTTTTTTCAGAAAGAGACCCAGTACTTC	CASSFFQKETQYF
TRBJ1-4	-	once	TRBV28	TGTGCCAGCAGTTTATTGACACGTAATGAAAAACTGTTTTTT	CASSLLTRNEKLFF
TRBJ2-2	-	-	TRBV18	TGTGCCAGCTCACCAGAAGCCCGGTGGACCGGGGAGCTGTTTTTT	CASSPEARWTGELFF
TRBJ2-7	TRBD1	-	TRBV7-2	TGTGCCAGCAGCTTAGTTACGACAGGGACCACCTACGAGCAGTACTTC	CASSLVTTGTTYEQYF
TRBJ1-5	-	-	TRBV5-1	TGCGCCAGCAGCTTGGGAGCGGGTAGCAATCAGCCCCAGCATTTT	CASSLGAGSNQPQHF
TRBJ2-6	-	-	TRBV9	TGTGCCAGCAGCCCCCCCTCGAACTCTGGGGCCAACGTCCTGACTTTC	CASSPPSNSGANVLTF
TRBJ1-4	-	-	TRBV15	TGTGCCACCAGCAGAGCTCCAACTGCAACTAATGAAAAACTGTTTTTT	CATSRAPTATNEKLFF
TRBJ2-1	-	-	TRBV9	TGTGCCAGCAGCGCAGGAGTGCGGAATGAGCAGTTCTTC	CASSAGVRNEQFF
TRBJ2-7	-	-	TRBV19	TGTGCCAGTAGTATAGATTTTCGGTCCTACGAGCAGTACTTC	CASSIDFRSYEQYF
TRBJ2-1	TRBD2	-	TRBV2	TGTGCCAGCAGTGCCTCGGGACTAGCGGGAGGCAATGAGCAGTTCTTC	CASSASGLAGGNEQFF
TRBJ1-1	-	-	TRBV4-1	TGCGCCAGCAGCCAAGATTTCCCGGTCTGGGGTGAAGCTTTCTTT	CASSQDFPVWGEAFF
TRBJ1-3	-	-	TRBV15	TGTGCCACCAGCAGAGACCAGATAGGAGGGGGAAACACCATATATTTT	CATSRDQIGGGNTIYF
TRBJ2-3	-	once	TRBV14	TGTGCCAGCAGCCAAGCTTGGGACTGGACCACAGATACGCAGTATTTT	CASSQAWDWTTDTQYF
TRBJ2-7	TRBD1	-	TRBV7-9	TGTGCCAGCAGCACCTTGACAGGGGTTGACTACGAGCAGTACTTC	CASSTLTGVDYEQYF
TRBJ1-1	-	-	TRBV5-1	TGCGCCAGCAGCTTGGTGGGCCCAGGGCTGAACACTGAAGCTTTCTTT	CASSLVGPGLNTEAFF
TRBJ2-1	TRBD2	-	TRBV7-6	TGTGCCAGCAGCTTAGGCCTCCTAGCGGATGAGCAGTTCTTC	CASSLGLLADEQFF